This TCR beta chain was documented in a study of cytomegalovirus exposure and HLA in healthy donors. Broader study findings: Published work reported that the classifier diagnosed cytomegalovirus status with high specificity and sensitivity. The CMV antigen specificity of a few CMV-associated chains was confirmed through in vitro analysis. Common viral pathogens seemed, in a later analysis, to connect with several of the most significant clusters. Immune exposure data for these donors was limited to CMV serostatus.

Use of 60 Vbeta and 13 Jbeta primers characterized the PCR. This table comes from immunoSEQ multiplex PCR, and its TCRdb copy is limited to in-frame clones, with some not included. The table lists 170,000 or so clones, roughly 75% of them singletons, with 1% in the top ten. The CDR3 contains 14 residues. Germline V CDR1 and CDR2: MGHRA, YSYEKL. V was cut by 4 bases and J by 1 base, with 9 bases left in between. Note on this clone: Antigen: not known.

The chain is built from TRBV4-1 and TRBJ2-3; TRBD2 is a possible D gene (5 bases). This receptor was identified in a woman between 50 and 59 years old in good health and CMV-seropositive. The sample consisted of PBMCs. CDR3 sequence: CASSPVGGTDTQYF. CDR3 sequence (DNA): TGCGCCAGCAGCCCGGTCGGGGGCACAGATACGCAGTATTTT.